A single sample gave rise to the 24 T cell receptor beta chains below, sequenced in a study of T-cell memory formation after mild COVID-19. TCRdb used MiXCR to reprocess the 5' RACE reads, holding one entry per CDR3 protein. The profile shows 450,000 to 650,000 distinct CDR3 sequences, roughly 18% of them singletons. Material for sequencing was PBMCs or a T cell subset sorted from them (not recorded which). These receptor sequences come from an adult woman who had mild COVID-19 (a few samples of this study predate the infection). Cell type and time point are not known.

The chain recombines TRBV4-1 with TRBJ2-1; 9 bases align to TRBD2. The CDR3 runs to 16 residues. J lost 5 bases, V lost 4 bases, and 9 bases had no gene match. Germline CDR1 MGHRA, CDR2 YSYEKL. CDR3 sequence reads: CASSPYAGGLNNEQFF. The CDR3 DNA is TGCGCCAGCAGCCCGTACGCGGGGGGGCTTAACAATGAGCAGTTCTTC.

This clonotype was found many times. The chain recombines TRBV5-5 with TRBJ2-1, with 8 bases matching TRBD1. The CDR3 covers 15 residues. The J segment lost 2 bases and the V segment lost 6 bases, leaving 7 bases of the junction unmatched. From germline, CDR1 is SGHKS and CDR2 YYEKEE (reference sequence). This CDR3 reads CASIIDRGPYNEQFF. In nucleotides, the CDR3 is TGTGCCAGCATCATAGACAGGGGCCCCTACAATGAGCAGTTCTTC.

This CDR3 is CASSPGARWQFF. The CDR3 DNA reads TGTGCCAGCAGCCCTGGGGCGCGGTGGCAGTTCTTC. The J gene is TRBJ2-1, the V gene TRBV7-2, with TRBD1 as a possible D gene (5 bases). CDR3 length: 12 amino acids. Germline CDR1 and CDR2: SGHTA and FQGNSA. V gave up 5 bases and J gave up 12 bases, with 14 bases separating them.

The V gene is TRBV6-1, the J gene TRBJ1-1; 7 bases agree with TRBD1. The CDR3 covers 15 residues. The V gene end was trimmed by 4 bases and the J gene end by 1 base; junction bases not matched to a gene: 6. CDR1 is MNHNS and CDR2 is SASEGT in the germline V gene. The CDR3 protein is CASSASGGSNTEAFF. The CDR3 DNA reads as TGTGCCAGCAGTGCTTCAGGGGGGTCGAACACTGAAGCTTTCTTT.

The table lists this clonotype with a few counts. The chain recombines TRBV7-8 with TRBJ2-7; 12 bases are shared with TRBD1. This CDR3 has 15 residues. Germline-derived CDR1 and CDR2 are SGHVS and FQNEAQ. V was clipped by 5 bases and J by 3 bases; unmatched bases: 5. CDR3 amino acids: CASSLRDRGLYEQYF. In DNA, the CDR3 is TGTGCCAGCAGCCTGCGGGACAGGGGGCTCTACGAGCAGTACTTC.

There are a few counts of this clonotype. The rearrangement joins TRBV7-9 to TRBJ2-5; 8 bases match TRBD1. The CDR3 is 15 residues long. Trimming took 5 bases from V and 2 from J; bases not matched to a gene: 7. Germline assignment: CDR1 SEHNR and CDR2 FQNEAQ (reference sequence). This chain's CDR3 is CASSPMDREQETQYF. CDR3 bases: TGTGCCAGCAGCCCCATGGACAGGGAGCAAGAGACCCAGTACTTC.

The chain joins TRBV19 to TRBJ2-7, with 10 bases lining up with TRBD2. V dropped 1 base and J dropped 5; count of bases not matched to a gene: 5. Looked up from germline, CDR1 is LNHDA and CDR2 is SQIVND (reference sequence). This CDR3 comprises 15 residues. CDR3 loop: CASSIVPSGSHEQYF. CDR3 nucleotide sequence: TGTGCCAGTAGTATAGTTCCTAGCGGGAGTCACGAGCAGTACTTC.

This clonotype has more than one count but fewer than ten. This rearrangement joins TRBV29-1 to TRBJ2-5, with TRBD1 matching over 9 bases. CDR1 is SQVTM and CDR2 is ANQGSEA in the germline V gene. V was pared by 7 bases and J by 6 bases, with 15 bases of the junction left unmatched. This CDR3 is built from 15 residues. CDR3 region: CSATTDRGSRKTQYF. CDR3 DNA: TGCAGCGCTACAACCGACAGGGGGAGTCGAAAGACCCAGTACTTC.

This clonotype was seen more than once but under ten times. The V gene is TRBV6-5, the J gene TRBJ1-1; D ambiguous. Germline values: CDR1 MNHEY, CDR2 SVGAGI. CDR3 length: 14 amino acids. The V gene lost 2 bases and the J gene lost 0 bases, with 7 bases spanning the gap. Here the CDR3 reads CASSYGVMNTEAFF. The CDR3 DNA reads TGTGCCAGCAGTTACGGGGTTATGAACACTGAAGCTTTCTTT.

V is TRBV7-9 and J is TRBJ2-3, with TRBD2 identical over 13 bases. The length of the CDR3 is 17 residues. CDR1 and CDR2 (germline): SEHNR, FQNEAQ (reference sequence). V lost 5 bases to trimming and J lost 7 bases; unmatched junction nucleotides: 12. The CDR3 DNA follows: TGTGCCAGCAGCCCCGGACTAGCGGGGGTTTCCGGGAATACGCAGTATTTT. This gives the protein CASSPGLAGVSGNTQYF.

This clonotype was observed many times. This rearrangement joins TRBV5-6 to TRBJ2-7; the match to TRBD2 covers 10 bases. Looked up from germline, CDR1 is SGHDT and CDR2 is YYEEEE. The CDR3 consists of 15 residues. The V gene end was trimmed by 2 bases and the J gene end by 3 bases; junction bases not matched to a gene: 5. This chain's CDR3 is CASSLTGTSDYEQYF. As DNA, the CDR3 is TGTGCCAGCAGCTTAACCGGGACTAGCGACTACGAGCAGTACTTC.

This clonotype has ten or more counts. The genes are TRBV7-2 and TRBJ1-2; D may be TRBD1 (5 bases). The CDR3 has 14 residues. The V end lost 1 base, the J end lost 5 bases, and 11 bases lay between the germline ends. Per germline, CDR1 SGHTA and CDR2 FQGNSA. The CDR3 sequence: CASSLVQGTYGYTF. CDR3 nucleotides: TGTGCCAGCAGCTTAGTCCAGGGAACATATGGCTACACCTTC.

This chain joins TRBV7-9 and TRBJ2-7; D is possibly TRBD1 (6 bases). The CDR3 totals 15 residues. Germline V CDR1 and CDR2: SEHNR, FQNEAQ (reference sequence). The V end was cut by 4 bases, the J end by 1 base, with 14 bases between. The CDR3 nucleotides are TGTGCCAGCAGCTACCCCCCGGACAGATCCTACGAGCAGTACTTC. Encoded protein: CASSYPPDRSYEQYF.

The sample holds many counts of this clonotype. V and J are TRBV7-2 and TRBJ2-2, with 8 bases that match TRBD1. Germline V gives CDR1 SGHTA, CDR2 FQGNSA. V gave up 3 bases and J gave up 4 bases; unmatched junction bases: 7. The CDR3 sequence is 16 residues long. Here the CDR3 reads CASSLGGQGATGELFF. CDR3 in DNA: TGTGCCAGCAGCTTGGGCGGACAGGGAGCCACCGGGGAGCTGTTTTTT.

The V and J genes are TRBV12-3 or TRBV12-4 and TRBJ2-3; 7 bases align to TRBD2. The CDR3 is 13 amino acids. V lost 3 bases to trimming and J lost 7 bases; unmatched junction nucleotides: 4. The CDR3 sequence: CASSFSAGNTQYF. In DNA, the CDR3 is TGTGCCAGCAGTTTTTCAGCGGGAAATACGCAGTATTTT.

The table lists this clonotype with a few counts. The genes are TRBV12-3 or TRBV12-4 and TRBJ2-3; D might be TRBD1 (5 bases). Trimming removed 2 bases from V and 1 base from J, with 10 bases in between. The CDR3 has 15 residues. CDR3 sequence (DNA): TGTGCCAGCAGTTTATATAAGGGGCGCACAGATACGCAGTATTTT. It yields the protein CASSLYKGRTDTQYF.

The chain couples TRBV29-1 to TRBJ1-3; 7 nucleotides line up with TRBD1. The CDR3 consists of 14 residues. Germline-derived CDR1 and CDR2 are SQVTM and ANQGSEA. Trimming removed 4 bases from V and 4 bases from J; junction bases left unmatched: 7. The CDR3 region is CSVGRDRTGNTIYF. DNA for the CDR3: TGCAGCGTTGGTCGGGACAGAACGGGAAACACCATATATTTT.

The chain carries TRBV7-7 and TRBJ2-5; tentatively, D is TRBD1 or TRBD2 (5 bases each). Deletions cut 5 bases from V and 1 base from J, with 14 bases between. The length of the CDR3 is 15 residues. CDR1 and CDR2 (germline): SSHAT, FNYEAQ (reference sequence). The DNA for the CDR3 is TGTGCCAGCAGCCCTAGTGGTGGGGGCCAAGAGACCCAGTACTTC. Residues: CASSPSGGGQETQYF.

This clonotype was observed a handful of times. This rearrangement joins TRBV21-1 to TRBJ2-7. TRBV21-1 is termed a pseudogene. The CDR3 is 14 residues long. This chain's CDR3 is CASSPKRSYYEQYF. CDR3 sequence (DNA): TGTGCCAGCAGCCCCAAACGCAGTTACTACGAGCAGTACTTC.

The table lists this clonotype with a few counts. The chain carries TRBV6-2 or TRBV6-3 and TRBJ2-7; perhaps TRBD2 as D (6 bases). This CDR3 region has 17 residues. Trimming cost V 0 bases and J 1 base, with 16 bases left between them. Germline V gene sequence: CDR1 MNHEY, CDR2 SVGEGT. The CDR3 DNA reads TGTGCCAGCAGTTACTCGATAGGGCGGGATCTATCCTACGAGCAGTACTTC. Translation: CASSYSIGRDLSYEQYF.

This clonotype has just a few counts. The chain combines TRBV27 with TRBJ2-7; the D is unclear. The ends were cut back, 5 bases at V and 2 bases at J, with 16 bases in the middle. The CDR3 is made up of 15 amino acids. The V gene's germline CDR1 is MNHEY and CDR2 SMNVEV (reference sequence). CDR3 amino acids: CASSPPSGRAYEQYF. CDR3 in DNA: TGTGCCAGCAGTCCACCGTCGGGTAGGGCCTACGAGCAGTACTTC.

This clonotype was counted between two and nine times. The chain is built from TRBV11-2 and TRBJ2-3, with D tentatively TRBD2 (5 bases). The germline V gene has CDR1 SGHAT and CDR2 FQNNGV. Trimming pared 7 bases from V and 1 base from J, leaving 15 bases between. The CDR3 contains 15 residues. CDR3 DNA sequence: TGTGCCAGCAACCGGGGAATTTTTGGCACAGATACGCAGTATTTT. Protein product: CASNRGIFGTDTQYF.

This clonotype was recorded at least ten times. This chain uses TRBV7-6 with TRBJ1-1; maybe TRBD1 (5 bases). Germline V lookup: CDR1 SGHVS, CDR2 FNYEAQ. This CDR3 spans 15 amino acids. With 1 base removed from V and 2 bases from J, the gap between germline ends came to 11 bases. The chain's CDR3 is CASSLEGPINTEAFF. As DNA, the CDR3 is TGTGCCAGCAGCTTAGAGGGACCAATAAACACTGAAGCTTTCTTT.

This clonotype was found a few times. V and J are TRBV20-1 and TRBJ1-5; possible D gene TRBD1, 5 bases. CDR3 length equals 18 residues. The germline gives CDR1 DFQATT, CDR2 SNEGSKA (reference sequence). Trimming cost V 5 bases and J 2 bases, with 25 bases left between them. CDR3: CSARLPGLITRGNQPQHF. The DNA of the CDR3 is TGCAGTGCTCGATTACCGGGACTCATTACTAGGGGCAATCAGCCCCAGCATTTT.